The clone carrying this TCR beta chain was observed a handful of times. The CDR3 length is 15 residues. Unique molecular identifiers were built into the TCRbeta library. Each CDR3 protein is one row after TCRdb ran MiXCR on the PCR reads. Found here are some 530,000 distinct CDR3 sequences, 12% of them singletons; the top ten hold over 5.5%. These data are taken from a study of T-cell reconstitution after alpha-beta-depleted transplantation in children. The TCR sequence derives from a human donor who donated a stem cell graft to a child with combined immunodeficiency. The V call is TRBV21-1, the J call TRBJ2-7; whether TRBD1, the table's D call, matches the DNA was not checked. TRBV21-1 is a pseudogene locus. The sequenced sample was PBMCs from the stem cell graft donor, obtained from the stem cell graft. The CDR3 sequence is CATGGAGKGSYEQYF. CDR3 bases: TGTGCCACCGGGGGGGCTGGAAAGGGGTCCTACGAGCAGTACTTC.